The text below deals with one T cell receptor beta chain. As yet, its antigen is unknown. Amplification used 60 Vbeta primers and 13 Jbeta primers. The repertoire was sequenced with immunoSEQ multiplex PCR; TCRdb's copy has only in-frame clones and lacks some. This sample yields approximately 82,000 clones, of which 60% to 85% are seen a single time; 1.5% to 2% belongs to the top ten. The source of the sample is a study of cytomegalovirus exposure and HLA in healthy donors. Findings of the study overall: The investigators catalogued 164 TCR beta chains as cytomegalovirus-associated. Published work reported that the classifier diagnosed cytomegalovirus status with high specificity and sensitivity.

The CDR3 is 14 residues long. Between the trimmed V and J ends, which lost 0 bases and 0 bases, there was a span of 7 bases. The V gene's germline CDR1 is SGDLS and CDR2 YYNGEE. Sample: PBMCs. This chain links TRBV9 with TRBJ2-7; no clear D. The sequence was collected from a man between 35 and 55 years old in good health and CMV-seronegative. The CDR3 region has the DNA TGTGCCAGCAGCGTAGATCGGAGCTCCTACGAGCAGTACTTC. Amino acids: CASSVDRSSYEQYF. The full variable domain, completed using reference TRBV9 and TRBJ2-7, is DSGVTQTPKHLITATGQRVTLRCSPRSGDLSVYWYQQSLDQGLQFLIQYYNGEERAKGNILERFSAQQFPDLHSELNLSSLELGDSALYFCASSVDRSSYEQYFGPGTRLTVT.